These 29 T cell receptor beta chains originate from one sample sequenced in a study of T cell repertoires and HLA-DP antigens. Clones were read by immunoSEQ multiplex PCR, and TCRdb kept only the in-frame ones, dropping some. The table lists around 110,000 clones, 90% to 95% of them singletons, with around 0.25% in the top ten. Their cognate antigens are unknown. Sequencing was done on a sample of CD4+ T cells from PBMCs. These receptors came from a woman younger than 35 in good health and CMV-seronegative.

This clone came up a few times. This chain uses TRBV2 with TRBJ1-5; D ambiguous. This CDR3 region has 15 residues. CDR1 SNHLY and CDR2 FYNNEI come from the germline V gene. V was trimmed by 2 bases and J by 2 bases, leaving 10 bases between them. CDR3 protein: CASSEWVAGNQPQHF. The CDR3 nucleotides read TGTGCCAGCAGTGAATGGGTAGCGGGCAATCAGCCCCAGCATTTT.

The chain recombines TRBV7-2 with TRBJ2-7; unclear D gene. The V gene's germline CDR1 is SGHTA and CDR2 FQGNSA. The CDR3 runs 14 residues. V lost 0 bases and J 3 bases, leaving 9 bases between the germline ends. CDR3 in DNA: TGTGCCAGCAGCTTAGCGGCGGCAGTCTACGAGCAGTACGTC. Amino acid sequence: CASSLAAAVYEQYV.

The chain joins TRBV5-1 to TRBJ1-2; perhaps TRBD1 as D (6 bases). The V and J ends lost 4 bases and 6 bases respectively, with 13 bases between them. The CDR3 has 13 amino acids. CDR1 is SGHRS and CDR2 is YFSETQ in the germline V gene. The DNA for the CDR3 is TGCGCCAGCAGCCTAATACAGGGAGATGGCTACACCTTC. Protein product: CASSLIQGDGYTF. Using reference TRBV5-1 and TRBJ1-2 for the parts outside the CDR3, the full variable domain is KAGVTQTPRYLIKTRGQQVTLSCSPISGHRSVSWYQQTPGQGLQFLFEYFSETQRNKGNFPGRFSGRQFSNSRSEMNVSTLELGDSALYLCASSLIQGDGYTFGSGTRLTVV.

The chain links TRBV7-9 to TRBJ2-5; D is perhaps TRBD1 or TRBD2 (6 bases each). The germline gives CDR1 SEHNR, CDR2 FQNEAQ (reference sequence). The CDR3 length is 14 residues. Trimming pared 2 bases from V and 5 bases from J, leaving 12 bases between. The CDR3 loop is CASSLRGQGETQYF. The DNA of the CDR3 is TGTGCCAGCAGCTTACGGGGGCAGGGGGAGACCCAGTACTTC.

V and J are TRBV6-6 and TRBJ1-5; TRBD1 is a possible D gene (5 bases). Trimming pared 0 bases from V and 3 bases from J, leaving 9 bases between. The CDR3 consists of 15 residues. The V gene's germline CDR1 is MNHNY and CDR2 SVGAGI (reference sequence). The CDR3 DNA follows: TGTGCCAGCAGTTACTCTCAGGGTTCCAATCAGCCCCAGCATTTT. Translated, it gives CASSYSQGSNQPQHF.

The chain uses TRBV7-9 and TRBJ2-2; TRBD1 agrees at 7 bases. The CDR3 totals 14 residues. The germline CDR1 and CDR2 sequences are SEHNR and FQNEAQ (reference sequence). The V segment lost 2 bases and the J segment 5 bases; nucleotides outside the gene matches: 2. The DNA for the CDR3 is TGTGCCAGCAGCTTAATACAGGGGACCGGGGAGCTGTTTTTT. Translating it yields CASSLIQGTGELFF.

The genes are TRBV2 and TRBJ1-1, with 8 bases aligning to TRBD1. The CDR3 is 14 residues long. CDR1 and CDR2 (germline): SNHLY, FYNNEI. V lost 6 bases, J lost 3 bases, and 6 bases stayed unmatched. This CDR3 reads CASSPRTGYTEAFF. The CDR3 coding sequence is TGTGCCAGCAGCCCCAGGACAGGGTACACTGAAGCTTTCTTT.

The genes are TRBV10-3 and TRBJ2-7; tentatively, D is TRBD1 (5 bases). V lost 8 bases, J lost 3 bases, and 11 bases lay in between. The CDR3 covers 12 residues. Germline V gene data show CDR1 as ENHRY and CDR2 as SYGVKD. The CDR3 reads CAIGVQDYEQYF. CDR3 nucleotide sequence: TGTGCCATCGGTGTACAGGACTACGAGCAGTACTTC.

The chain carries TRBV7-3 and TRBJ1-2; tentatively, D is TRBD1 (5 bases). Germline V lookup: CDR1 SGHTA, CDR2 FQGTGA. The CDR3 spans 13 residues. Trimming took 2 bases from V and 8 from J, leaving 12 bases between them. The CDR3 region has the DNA TGTGCCAGCAGCTTAGCAGGGTTCTTCGGCTACACCTTC. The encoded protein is CASSLAGFFGYTF.

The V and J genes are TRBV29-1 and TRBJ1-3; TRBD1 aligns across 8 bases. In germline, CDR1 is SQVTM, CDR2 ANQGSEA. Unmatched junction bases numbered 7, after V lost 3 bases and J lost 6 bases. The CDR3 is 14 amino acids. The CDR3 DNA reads TGCAGCGTTGATGGTAACAGGGGGGCAAACACCATATATTTT. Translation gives CSVDGNRGANTIYF.

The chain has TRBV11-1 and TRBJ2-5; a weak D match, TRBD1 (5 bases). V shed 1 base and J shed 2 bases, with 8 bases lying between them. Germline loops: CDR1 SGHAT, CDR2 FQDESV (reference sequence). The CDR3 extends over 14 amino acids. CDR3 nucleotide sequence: TGTGCCAGCAGCTTAGGTGCAGGGCAAGAGACCCAGTACTTC. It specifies CASSLGAGQETQYF.

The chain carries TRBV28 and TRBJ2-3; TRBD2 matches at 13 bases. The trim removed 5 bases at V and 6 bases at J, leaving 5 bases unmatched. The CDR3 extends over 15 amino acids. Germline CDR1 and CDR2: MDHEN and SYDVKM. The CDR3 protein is CASSLGLAGSDTQYF. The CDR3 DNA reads TGTGCCAGCAGTCTGGGACTAGCGGGGTCGGATACGCAGTATTTT.

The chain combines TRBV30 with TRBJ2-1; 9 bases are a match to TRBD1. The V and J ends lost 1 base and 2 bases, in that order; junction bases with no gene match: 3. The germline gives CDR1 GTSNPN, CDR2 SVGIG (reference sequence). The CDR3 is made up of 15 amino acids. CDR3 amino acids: CAWSGGQGAYNEQFF. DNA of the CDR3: TGTGCCTGGAGTGGGGGACAGGGAGCCTACAATGAGCAGTTCTTC.

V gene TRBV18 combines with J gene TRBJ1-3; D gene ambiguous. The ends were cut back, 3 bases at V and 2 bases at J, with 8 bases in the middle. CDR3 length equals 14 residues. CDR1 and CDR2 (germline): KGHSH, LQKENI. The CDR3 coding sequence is TGTGCCAGCTCACCTTCGGGCCCTGGAAACACCATATATTTT. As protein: CASSPSGPGNTIYF.

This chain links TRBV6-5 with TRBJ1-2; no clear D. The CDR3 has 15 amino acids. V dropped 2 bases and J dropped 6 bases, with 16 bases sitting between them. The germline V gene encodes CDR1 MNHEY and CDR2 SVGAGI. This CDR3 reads CASSYPTGREDGYTF. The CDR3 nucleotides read TGTGCCAGCAGTTACCCGACTGGGAGAGAAGATGGCTACACCTTC.

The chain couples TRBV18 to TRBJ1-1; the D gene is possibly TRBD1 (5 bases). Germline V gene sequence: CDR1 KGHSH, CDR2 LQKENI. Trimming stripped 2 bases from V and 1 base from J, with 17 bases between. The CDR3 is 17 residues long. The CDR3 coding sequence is TGTGCCAGCTCACCATTGTGGGTTAACAGGAGGAACACTGAAGCTTTCTTT. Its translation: CASSPLWVNRRNTEAFF.

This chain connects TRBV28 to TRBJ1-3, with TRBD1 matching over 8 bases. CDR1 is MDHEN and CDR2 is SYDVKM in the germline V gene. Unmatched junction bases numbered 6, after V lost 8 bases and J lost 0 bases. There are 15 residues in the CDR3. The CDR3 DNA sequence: TGTGCCAGCGGCTCAGGGGGCCGCTCTGGAAACACCATATATTTT. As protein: CASGSGGRSGNTIYF. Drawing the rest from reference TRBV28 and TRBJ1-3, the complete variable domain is DVKVTQSSRYLVKRTGEKVFLECVQDMDHENMFWYRQDPGLGLRLIYFSYDVKMKEKGDIPEGYSVSREKKERFSLILESASTNQTSMYLCASGSGGRSGNTIYFGEGSWLTVV.

The CDR3 bases are TGTGCCAGTAGTATAGACAGGGCCCAAGAGACCCAGTACTTC. It translates to CASSIDRAQETQYF. J is TRBJ2-5 and V is TRBV19; D is possibly TRBD1 (5 bases). This CDR3 region has 14 residues. V was trimmed by 0 bases and J by 1 base, leaving 6 bases between them. From germline, CDR1 is LNHDA and CDR2 SQIVND (reference sequence).

Written as DNA, the CDR3 is TGTGCCAGCAGCCCCCCGGGGACAGAGAACACCGGGGAGCTGTTTTTT. It is translated as CASSPPGTENTGELFF. V gene TRBV7-3 combines with J gene TRBJ2-2, with 7 bases lining up with TRBD1. The CDR3 is made up of 16 amino acids. The V gene end was trimmed by 5 bases and the J gene end by 1 base; junction bases not matched to a gene: 7. Germline CDR1 is SGHTA and CDR2 is FQGTGA. Based on the CDR3 plus reference TRBV7-3 and TRBJ2-2, the full variable domain is GAGVSQTPSNKVTEKGKYVELRCDPISGHTALYWYRQSLGQGPEFLIYFQGTGAADDSGLPNDRFFAVRPEGSVSTLKIQRTERGDSAVYLCASSPPGTENTGELFFGEGSRLTVL.

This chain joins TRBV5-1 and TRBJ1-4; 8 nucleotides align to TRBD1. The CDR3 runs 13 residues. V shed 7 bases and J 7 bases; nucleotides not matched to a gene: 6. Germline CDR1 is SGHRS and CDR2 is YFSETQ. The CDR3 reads CASGQGEGEKLFF. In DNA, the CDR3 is TGCGCCAGCGGACAGGGTGAGGGTGAAAAACTGTTTTTT.

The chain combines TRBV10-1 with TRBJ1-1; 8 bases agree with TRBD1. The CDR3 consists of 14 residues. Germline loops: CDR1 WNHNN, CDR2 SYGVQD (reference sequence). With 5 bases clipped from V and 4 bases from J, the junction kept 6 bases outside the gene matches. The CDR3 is CASSPGGKSTEAFF. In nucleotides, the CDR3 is TGCGCCAGCAGTCCAGGGGGCAAAAGCACTGAAGCTTTCTTT.

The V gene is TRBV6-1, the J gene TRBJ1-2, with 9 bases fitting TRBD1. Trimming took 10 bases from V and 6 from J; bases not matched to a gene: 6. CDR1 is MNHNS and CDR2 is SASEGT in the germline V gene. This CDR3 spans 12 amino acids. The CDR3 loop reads CATKGQGNGYTF. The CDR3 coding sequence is TGTGCCACAAAAGGACAGGGGAATGGCTACACCTTC.

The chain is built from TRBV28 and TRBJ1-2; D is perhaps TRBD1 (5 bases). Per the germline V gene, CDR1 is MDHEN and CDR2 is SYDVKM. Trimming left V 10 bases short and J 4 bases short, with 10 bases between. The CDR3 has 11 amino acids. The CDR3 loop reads CATGAFYGYTF. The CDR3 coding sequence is TGTGCCACCGGGGCATTCTATGGCTACACCTTC.

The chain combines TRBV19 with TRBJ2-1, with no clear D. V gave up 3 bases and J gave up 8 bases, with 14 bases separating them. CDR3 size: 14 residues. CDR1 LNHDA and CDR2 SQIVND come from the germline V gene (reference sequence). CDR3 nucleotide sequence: TGTGCCAGTAGTATGCAGTCAATCCCATATGAGCAGTTCTTC. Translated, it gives CASSMQSIPYEQFF.

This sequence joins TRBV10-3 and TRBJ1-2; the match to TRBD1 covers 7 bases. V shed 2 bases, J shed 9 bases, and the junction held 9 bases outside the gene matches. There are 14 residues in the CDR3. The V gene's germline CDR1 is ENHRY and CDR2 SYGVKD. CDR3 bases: TGTGCCATCAGTGAGCCGATCACAGGGGCCAGCTACACCTTC. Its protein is CAISEPITGASYTF.

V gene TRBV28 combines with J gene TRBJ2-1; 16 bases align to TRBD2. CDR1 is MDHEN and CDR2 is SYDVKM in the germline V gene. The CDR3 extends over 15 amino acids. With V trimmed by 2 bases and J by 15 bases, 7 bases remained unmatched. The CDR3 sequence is CASSLEGLAGGFPFF. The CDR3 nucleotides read TGTGCCAGCAGTTTAGAGGGACTAGCGGGAGGGTTCCCGTTCTTC. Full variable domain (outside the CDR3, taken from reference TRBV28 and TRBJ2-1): DVKVTQSSRYLVKRTGEKVFLECVQDMDHENMFWYRQDPGLGLRLIYFSYDVKMKEKGDIPEGYSVSREKKERFSLILESASTNQTSMYLCASSLEGLAGGFPFFGPGTRLTVL.

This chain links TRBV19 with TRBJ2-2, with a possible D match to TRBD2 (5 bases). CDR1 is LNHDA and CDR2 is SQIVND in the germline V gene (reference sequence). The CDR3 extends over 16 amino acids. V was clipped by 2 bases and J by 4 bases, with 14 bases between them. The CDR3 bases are TGTGCCAGTAGTATATCCGAAAAGCGGCTCACCGGGGAGCTGTTTTTT. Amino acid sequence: CASSISEKRLTGELFF.

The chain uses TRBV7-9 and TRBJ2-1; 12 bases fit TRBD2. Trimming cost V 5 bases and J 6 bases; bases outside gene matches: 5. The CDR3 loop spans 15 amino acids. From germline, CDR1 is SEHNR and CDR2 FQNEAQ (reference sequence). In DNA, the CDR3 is TGTGCCAGCAGCCGAGGGACTAGCGGGCTCAATGAGCAGTTCTTC. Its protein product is CASSRGTSGLNEQFF.

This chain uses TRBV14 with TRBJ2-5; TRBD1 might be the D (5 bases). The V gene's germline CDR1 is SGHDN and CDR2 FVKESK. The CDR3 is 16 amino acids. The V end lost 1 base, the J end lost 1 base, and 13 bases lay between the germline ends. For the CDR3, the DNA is TGTGCCAGCAGCCAAGCAGGGCGTTGGGCCCAAGAGACCCAGTACTTC. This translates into CASSQAGRWAQETQYF.